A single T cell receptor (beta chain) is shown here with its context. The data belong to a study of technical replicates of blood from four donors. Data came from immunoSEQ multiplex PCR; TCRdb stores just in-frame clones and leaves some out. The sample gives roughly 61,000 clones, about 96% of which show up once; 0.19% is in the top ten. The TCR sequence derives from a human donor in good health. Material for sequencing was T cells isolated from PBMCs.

The CDR3 spells CASSDPVSPPGELFF. CDR3 nucleotides: TGTGCCAGCAGTGATCCCGTCAGTCCACCCGGGGAGCTGTTTTTT. This chain connects TRBV27 to TRBJ2-2, with D hard to call. Per germline, CDR1 MNHEY and CDR2 SMNVEV (reference sequence). The CDR3 is 15 amino acids. V gave up 5 bases and J gave up 6 bases, with 16 bases separating them.